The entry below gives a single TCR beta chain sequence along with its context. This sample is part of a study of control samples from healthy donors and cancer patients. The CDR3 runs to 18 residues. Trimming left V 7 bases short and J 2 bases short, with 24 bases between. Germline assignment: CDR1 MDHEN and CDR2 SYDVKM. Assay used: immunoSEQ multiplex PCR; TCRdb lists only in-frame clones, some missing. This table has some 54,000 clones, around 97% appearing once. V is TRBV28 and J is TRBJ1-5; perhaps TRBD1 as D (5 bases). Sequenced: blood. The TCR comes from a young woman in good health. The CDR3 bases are TGTGCCAGCACCGGGGGGAGCCCCCCCGGAGCCGGCAATCAGCCCCAGCATTTT. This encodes CASTGGSPPGAGNQPQHF.